This T cell receptor beta chain originates from a study of cytomegalovirus exposure and HLA in healthy donors. The germline V and J ends were trimmed by 2 bases and 2 bases, with 3 bases remaining between them. This CDR3 is 12 amino acids long. Germline CDR1 SGHDN, CDR2 FVKESK. Overall study results and limits: Among the sequence variants, a highly shared cluster was likely an artifact of sequencing.

With 60 Vbeta and 13 Jbeta primers, the PCR was carried out. Clones were sequenced by immunoSEQ multiplex PCR, and TCRdb holds only the in-frame ones, with some missing. This sample has fewer than 180,000 clones, with around 75% found just once. Concerning this clone: Its antigen is still unknown.

V gene TRBV14 combines with J gene TRBJ1-2, with D hard to call. Material: PBMCs. This clonotype was obtained from a human donor in good health. Written as DNA, the CDR3 is TGTGCCAGCAGCCAACAGAACTATGGCTACACCTTC. Amino acids: CASSQQNYGYTF.